These 10 T cell receptor beta chains were all obtained from the same sample, sequenced in a study of shared clonotypes between healthy human individuals. Measured with immunoSEQ multiplex PCR; TCRdb has only the in-frame clones, and not every one. Among some 2,100,000 clones listed, 90% to 97% were seen once. Sequencing input: naive CD4+ T cells sorted from blood. Noted subset: CD45RA+ positively selected. These TCRs come from a man between 18 and 35 years old in good health.

The CDR3: CASSLETSAYNEQFF. The CDR3 DNA reads TGTGCCAGCAGCTTGGAGACTAGCGCCTACAATGAGCAGTTCTTC. The chain employs TRBV5-4 and TRBJ2-1; TRBD2 matches at 8 bases. V dropped 0 bases and J dropped 2; count of bases not matched to a gene: 1. The CDR3 has 15 residues. The germline gives CDR1 SGHNT, CDR2 YYREEE (reference sequence). Based on the CDR3 plus reference TRBV5-4 and TRBJ2-1, the full variable domain is ETGVTQSPTHLIKTRGQQVTLRCSSQSGHNTVSWYQQALGQGPQFIFQYYREEENGRGNFPPRFSGLQFPNYSSELNVNALELDDSALYLCASSLETSAYNEQFFGPGTRLTVL.

The chain recombines TRBV10-1 with TRBJ2-1; TRBD2 matches at 7 bases. This CDR3 comprises 13 residues. Germline CDR1 is WNHNN and CDR2 is SYGVQD (reference sequence). Losses at the gene ends were 6 bases for V and 7 bases for J; bases not matched to a gene: 6. In DNA, the CDR3 is TGCGCCAGCAGCTCCTCGCGGGGGAATGAGCAGTTCTTC. Translation gives CASSSSRGNEQFF.

The V and J genes are TRBV5-4 and TRBJ2-7; 10 bases map to TRBD1. There are 16 residues in the CDR3. Germline assignment: CDR1 SGHNT and CDR2 YYREEE (reference sequence). V dropped 4 bases and J dropped 2; count of bases not matched to a gene: 9. The CDR3 bases are TGTGCCAGCAGCCGACAGTCCGGGACAGGGGCCTACGAGCAGTACTTC. Protein product: CASSRQSGTGAYEQYF. Complete variable domain (other parts from reference TRBV5-4 and TRBJ2-7): ETGVTQSPTHLIKTRGQQVTLRCSSQSGHNTVSWYQQALGQGPQFIFQYYREEENGRGNFPPRFSGLQFPNYSSELNVNALELDDSALYLCASSRQSGTGAYEQYFGPGTRLTVT.

The V gene is TRBV6-6, the J gene TRBJ2-5; 8 bases map to TRBD1. Germline-derived CDR1 and CDR2 are MNHNY and SVGAGI (reference sequence). The junction had 12 bases not matched to a gene; V was cut back by 4 bases and J by 5 bases. The CDR3 spans 16 residues. The CDR3 region has the DNA TGTGCCAGCAGTTCTTTGAAGACAGGGGTAGTGGAGACCCAGTACTTC. It yields the protein CASSSLKTGVVETQYF.

V usage is TRBV7-2 and J usage is TRBJ2-5; no firm D call. Germline V lookup: CDR1 SGHTA, CDR2 FQGNSA. Trimming took 6 bases from V and 5 from J, leaving 10 bases between them. The CDR3 is made up of 12 amino acids. As DNA, the CDR3 is TGTGCCAGCAGGATCCTTGTGGAGACCCAGTACTTC. Its translation: CASRILVETQYF. Full variable domain (outside the CDR3, taken from reference TRBV7-2 and TRBJ2-5): GAGVSQSPSNKVTEKGKDVELRCDPISGHTALYWYRQSLGQGLEFLIYFQGNSAPDKSGLPSDRFSAERTGGSVSTLTIQRTQQEDSAVYLCASRILVETQYFGPGTRLLVL.

The chain has TRBV30 and TRBJ2-7; D possibly corresponds to TRBD1 (5 bases). Germline V gene lookup returns CDR1 GTSNPN and CDR2 SVGIG (reference sequence). This CDR3 region has 12 residues. The V and J ends lost 7 bases and 3 bases respectively, with 13 bases between them. CDR3 loop: CAFSGSGYEQYF. The CDR3 region has the DNA TGTGCCTTTTCAGGGTCGGGCTACGAGCAGTACTTC.

In its sample, this clone was seen once. The sample has other DNA sequences that encode this CDR3 too. The chain recombines TRBV5-1 with TRBJ2-2; no clear D gene. CDR3 length: 16 residues. Trimming cost V 0 bases and J 2 bases, with 11 bases left between them. CDR1 is SGHRS, CDR2 YFSETQ, per germline. Written as DNA, the CDR3 is TGCGCCAGCAGCTTGGAAGCCGGGTATAACACCGGGGAGCTGTTTTTT. It yields the protein CASSLEAGYNTGELFF. The full variable domain, rest sourced from reference TRBV5-1 and TRBJ2-2, is KAGVTQTPRYLIKTRGQQVTLSCSPISGHRSVSWYQQTPGQGLQFLFEYFSETQRNKGNFPGRFSGRQFSNSRSEMNVSTLELGDSALYLCASSLEAGYNTGELFFGEGSRLTVL.

This chain connects TRBV10-3 to TRBJ2-7, with TRBD2 matching over 7 bases. V trimming: 8 bases; J trimming: 2 bases; junction bases outside the gene matches: 6. This CDR3 is built from 13 residues. From germline, CDR1 is ENHRY and CDR2 SYGVKD. This CDR3 reads CAISGGNPYEQYF. CDR3 in DNA: TGTGCCATCTCCGGGGGGAATCCCTACGAGCAGTACTTC.

The rearrangement uses TRBV2 and TRBJ1-5; D possibly corresponds to TRBD1 (5 bases). Per the germline V gene, CDR1 is SNHLY and CDR2 is FYNNEI. This CDR3 is built from 13 residues. V shed 5 bases and J shed 10 bases, with 15 bases lying between them. The CDR3 protein is CASSPRANTPQHF. CDR3 DNA: TGTGCCAGCAGTCCCAGGGCTAATACTCCCCAGCATTTT.

Notes on this clone: The identical CDR3 is also encoded by other nucleotide sequences in the sample. The rearrangement uses TRBV18 and TRBJ2-7; D unclear. This CDR3 is 12 amino acids long. The germline V gene encodes CDR1 KGHSH and CDR2 LQKENI. V shed 3 bases and J shed 6 bases, with 9 bases lying between them. The CDR3 here is CASSPLRGEQYF. CDR3 DNA: TGTGCCAGCTCACCCCTCCGCGGCGAGCAGTACTTC.